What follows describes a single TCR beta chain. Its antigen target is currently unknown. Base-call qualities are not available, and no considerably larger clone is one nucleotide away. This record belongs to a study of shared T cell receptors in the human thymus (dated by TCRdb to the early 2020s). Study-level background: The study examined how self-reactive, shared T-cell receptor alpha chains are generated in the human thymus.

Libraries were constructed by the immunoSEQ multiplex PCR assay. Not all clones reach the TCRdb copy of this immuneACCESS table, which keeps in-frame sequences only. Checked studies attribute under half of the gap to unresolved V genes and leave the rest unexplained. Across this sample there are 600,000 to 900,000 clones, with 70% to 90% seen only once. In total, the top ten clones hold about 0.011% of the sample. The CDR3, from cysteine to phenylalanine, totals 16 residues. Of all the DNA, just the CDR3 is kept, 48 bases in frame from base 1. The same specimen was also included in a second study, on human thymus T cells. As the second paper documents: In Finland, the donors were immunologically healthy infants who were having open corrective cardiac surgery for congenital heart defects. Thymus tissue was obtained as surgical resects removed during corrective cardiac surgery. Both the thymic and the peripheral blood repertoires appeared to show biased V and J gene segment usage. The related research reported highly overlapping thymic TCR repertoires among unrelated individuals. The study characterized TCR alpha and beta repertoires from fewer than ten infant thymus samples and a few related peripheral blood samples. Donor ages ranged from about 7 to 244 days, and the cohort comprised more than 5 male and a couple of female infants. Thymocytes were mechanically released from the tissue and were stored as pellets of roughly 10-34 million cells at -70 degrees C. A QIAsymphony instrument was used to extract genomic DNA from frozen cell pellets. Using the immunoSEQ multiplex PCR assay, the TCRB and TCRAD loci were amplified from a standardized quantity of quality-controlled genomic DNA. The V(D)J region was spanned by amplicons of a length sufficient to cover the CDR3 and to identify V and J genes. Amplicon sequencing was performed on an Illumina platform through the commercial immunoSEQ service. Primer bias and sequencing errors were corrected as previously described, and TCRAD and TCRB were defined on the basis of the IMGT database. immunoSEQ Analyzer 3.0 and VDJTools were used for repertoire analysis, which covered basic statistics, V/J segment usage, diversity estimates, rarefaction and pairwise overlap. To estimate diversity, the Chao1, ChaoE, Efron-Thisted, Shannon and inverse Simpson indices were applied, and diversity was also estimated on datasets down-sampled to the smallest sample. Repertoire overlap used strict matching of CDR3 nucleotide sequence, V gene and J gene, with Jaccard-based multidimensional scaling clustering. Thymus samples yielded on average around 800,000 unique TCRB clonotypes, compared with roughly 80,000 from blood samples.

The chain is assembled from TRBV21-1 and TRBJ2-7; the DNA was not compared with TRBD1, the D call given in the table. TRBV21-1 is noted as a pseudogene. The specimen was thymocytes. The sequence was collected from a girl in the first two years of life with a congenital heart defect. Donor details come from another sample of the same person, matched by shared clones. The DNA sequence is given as TGTGCCAGCAGCTTGATCAGGGGCCGGGAATTTTACGAGCAGTACTTC. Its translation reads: CASSLIRGREFYEQYF.